The T cell receptor beta chain described here comes from a study of cytomegalovirus exposure and HLA in healthy donors. Vbeta (60) and Jbeta (13) primers were used in the PCR. The data were produced by immunoSEQ multiplex PCR, yet TCRdb's version contains in-frame clones alone and is incomplete. Of over 110,000 clones in the sample, over 65% are singletons; the top ten hold 2.5%. This clone was counted a few times. CDR1 and CDR2 (germline): SGHAT, FQNNGV. The CDR3 contains 14 residues. V was trimmed by 2 bases and J by 4 bases, leaving 11 bases between them. This chain links TRBV11-2 with TRBJ2-5; a possible D gene is TRBD2 (5 bases). This receptor was obtained from a male donor in good health and CMV-seronegative. Material: PBMCs. CDR3 sequence reads: CASSLSSSSETQYF. The CDR3 bases are TGTGCCAGCAGCTTATCTAGCTCGTCAGAGACCCAGTACTTC.